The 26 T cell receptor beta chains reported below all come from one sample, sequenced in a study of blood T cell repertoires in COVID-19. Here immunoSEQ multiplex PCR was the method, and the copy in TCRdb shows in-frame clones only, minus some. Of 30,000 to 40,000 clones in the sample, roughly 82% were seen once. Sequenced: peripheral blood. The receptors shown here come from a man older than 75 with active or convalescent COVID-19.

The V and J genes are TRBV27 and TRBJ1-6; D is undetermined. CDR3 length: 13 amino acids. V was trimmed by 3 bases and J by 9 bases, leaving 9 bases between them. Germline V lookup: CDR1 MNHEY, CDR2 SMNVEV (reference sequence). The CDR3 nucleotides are TGTGCCAGCAGTTTCTCCGGGTCTTCACCCCTCCACTTT. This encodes CASSFSGSSPLHF.

The CDR3 spells CASTPSGRGSYNEQFF. The CDR3 DNA follows: TGTGCCAGCACCCCCTCGGGGAGGGGGTCCTACAATGAGCAGTTCTTC. The chain is built from TRBV7-2 and TRBJ2-1; D possibly corresponds to TRBD2 (7 bases). The CDR3 totals 16 residues. Germline V gene data show CDR1 as SGHTA and CDR2 as FQGNSA. Trimming cost V 7 bases and J 1 base, with 17 bases left between them.

The CDR3 DNA reads TGTGCCAGCAGTTTAGTGAGCGGGAGGGCTAACGAGCAGTACTTC. Translated: CASSLVSGRANEQYF. The chain uses TRBV6-6 and TRBJ2-7, with 10 positions matching TRBD2. The CDR3 contains 15 residues. The V segment lost 4 bases and the J segment 5 bases; nucleotides outside the gene matches: 8. CDR1 and CDR2 (germline): MNHNY, SVGAGI (reference sequence).

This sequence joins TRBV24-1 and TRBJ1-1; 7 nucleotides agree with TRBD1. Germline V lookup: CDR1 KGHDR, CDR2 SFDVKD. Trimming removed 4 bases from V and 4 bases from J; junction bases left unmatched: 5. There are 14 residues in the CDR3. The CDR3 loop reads CATSDPTGTTEAFF. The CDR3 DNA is TGTGCCACCAGTGACCCGACAGGGACCACTGAAGCTTTCTTT.

CDR3 loop: CASSWARSTDTQYF. CDR3 bases: TGTGCCAGCAGTTGGGCCAGGAGCACAGATACGCAGTATTTT. This sequence joins TRBV6-2 or TRBV6-3 and TRBJ2-3; D ambiguous. Trimming left V 4 bases short and J 0 bases short, with 8 bases between. In germline, CDR1 is MNHEY, CDR2 SVGEGT. This CDR3 contains 14 residues.

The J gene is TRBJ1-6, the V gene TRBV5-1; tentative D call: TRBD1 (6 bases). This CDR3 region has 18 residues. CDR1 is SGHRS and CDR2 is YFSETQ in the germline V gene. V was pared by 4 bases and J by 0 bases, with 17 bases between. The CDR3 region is CASSLLGTLSSYNSPLHF. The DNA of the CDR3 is TGCGCCAGCAGCCTCCTCGGGACATTGAGCTCCTATAATTCACCCCTCCACTTT. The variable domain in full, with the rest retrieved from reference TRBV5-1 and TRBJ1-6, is KAGVTQTPRYLIKTRGQQVTLSCSPISGHRSVSWYQQTPGQGLQFLFEYFSETQRNKGNFPGRFSGRQFSNSRSEMNVSTLELGDSALYLCASSLLGTLSSYNSPLHFGNGTRLTVT.

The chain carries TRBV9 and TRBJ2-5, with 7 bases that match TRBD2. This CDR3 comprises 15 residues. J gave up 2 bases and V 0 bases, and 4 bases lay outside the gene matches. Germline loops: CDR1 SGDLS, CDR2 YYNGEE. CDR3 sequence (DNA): TGTGCCAGCAGCGTAGCGGGGACTAATCAAGAGACCCAGTACTTC. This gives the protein CASSVAGTNQETQYF. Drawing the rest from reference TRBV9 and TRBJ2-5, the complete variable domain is DSGVTQTPKHLITATGQRVTLRCSPRSGDLSVYWYQQSLDQGLQFLIQYYNGEERAKGNILERFSAQQFPDLHSELNLSSLELGDSALYFCASSVAGTNQETQYFGPGTRLLVL.

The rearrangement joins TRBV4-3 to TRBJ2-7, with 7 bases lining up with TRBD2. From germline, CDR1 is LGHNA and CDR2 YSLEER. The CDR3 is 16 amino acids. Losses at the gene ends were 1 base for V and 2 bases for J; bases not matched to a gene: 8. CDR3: CASSQAVGAGTYEQYF. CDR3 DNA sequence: TGCGCCAGCAGCCAAGCAGTCGGAGCGGGAACCTACGAGCAGTACTTC.

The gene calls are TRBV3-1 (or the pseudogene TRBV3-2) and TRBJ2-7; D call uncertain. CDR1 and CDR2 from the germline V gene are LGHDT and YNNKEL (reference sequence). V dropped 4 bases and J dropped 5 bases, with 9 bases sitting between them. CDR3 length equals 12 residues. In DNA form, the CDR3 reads TGTGCCAGCAGCCCCCGACTTAACGAGCAGTACTTC. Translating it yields CASSPRLNEQYF.

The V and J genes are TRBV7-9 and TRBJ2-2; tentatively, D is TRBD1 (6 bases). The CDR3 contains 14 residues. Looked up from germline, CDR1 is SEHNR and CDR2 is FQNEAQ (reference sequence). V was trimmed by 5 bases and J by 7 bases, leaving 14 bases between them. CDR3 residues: CASSPWTVHGELFF. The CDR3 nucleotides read TGTGCCAGCAGCCCATGGACAGTACACGGGGAGCTGTTTTTT.

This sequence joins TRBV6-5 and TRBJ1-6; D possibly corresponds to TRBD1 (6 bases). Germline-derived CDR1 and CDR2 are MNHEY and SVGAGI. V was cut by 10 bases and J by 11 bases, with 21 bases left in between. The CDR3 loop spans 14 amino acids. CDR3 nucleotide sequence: TGTGCCACGCTGGTACAGGGAACGAATCCACCCCTCCACTTT. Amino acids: CATLVQGTNPPLHF.

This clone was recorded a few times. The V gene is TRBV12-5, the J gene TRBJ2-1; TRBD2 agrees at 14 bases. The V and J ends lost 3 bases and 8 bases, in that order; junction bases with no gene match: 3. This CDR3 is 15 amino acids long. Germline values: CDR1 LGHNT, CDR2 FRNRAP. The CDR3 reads CASGFGLAGGHEQFF. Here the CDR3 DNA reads TGTGCTAGTGGTTTCGGACTAGCGGGAGGCCATGAGCAGTTCTTC.

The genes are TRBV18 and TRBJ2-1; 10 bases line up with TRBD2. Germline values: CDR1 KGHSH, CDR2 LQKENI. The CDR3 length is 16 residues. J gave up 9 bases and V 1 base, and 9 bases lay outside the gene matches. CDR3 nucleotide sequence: TGTGCCAGCTCACCACTACTAGCGGGATTTGGTGGTGAGCAGTTCTTC. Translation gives CASSPLLAGFGGEQFF.

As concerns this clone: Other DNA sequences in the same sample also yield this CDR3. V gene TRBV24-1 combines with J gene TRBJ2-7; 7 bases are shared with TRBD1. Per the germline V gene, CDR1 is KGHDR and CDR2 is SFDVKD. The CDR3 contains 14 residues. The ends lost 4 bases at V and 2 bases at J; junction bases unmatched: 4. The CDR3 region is CATSETDRAYEQYF. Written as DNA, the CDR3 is TGTGCCACCAGTGAAACTGACAGGGCCTACGAGCAGTACTTC.

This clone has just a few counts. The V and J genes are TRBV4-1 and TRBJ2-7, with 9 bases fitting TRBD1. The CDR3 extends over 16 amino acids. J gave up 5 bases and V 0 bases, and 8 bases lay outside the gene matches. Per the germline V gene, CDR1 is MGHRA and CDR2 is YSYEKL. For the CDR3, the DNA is TGCGCCAGCAGCCAAGATCCACAGGGGGCGGTCGACGAGCAGTACTTC. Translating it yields CASSQDPQGAVDEQYF.

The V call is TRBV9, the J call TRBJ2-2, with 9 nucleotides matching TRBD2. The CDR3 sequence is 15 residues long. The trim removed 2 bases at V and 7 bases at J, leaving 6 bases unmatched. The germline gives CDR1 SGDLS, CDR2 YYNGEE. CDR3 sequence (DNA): TGTGCCAGCAGCGTGAGATCGCGGGGGGGCGGGGAGCTGTTTTTT. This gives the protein CASSVRSRGGGELFF.

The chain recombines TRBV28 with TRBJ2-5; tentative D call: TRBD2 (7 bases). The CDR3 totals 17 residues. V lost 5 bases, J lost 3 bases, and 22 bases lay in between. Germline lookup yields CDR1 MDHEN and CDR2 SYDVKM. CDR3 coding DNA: TGTGCCAGCAGTCCCCTGTTCGGGGGGCGCACGAAAGAGACCCAGTACTTC. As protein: CASSPLFGGRTKETQYF.

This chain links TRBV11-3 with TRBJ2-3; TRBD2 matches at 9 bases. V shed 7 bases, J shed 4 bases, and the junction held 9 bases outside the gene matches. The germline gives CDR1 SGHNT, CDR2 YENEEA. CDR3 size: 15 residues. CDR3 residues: CASNSAGGPADTQYF. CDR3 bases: TGTGCCAGCAATTCGGCGGGAGGGCCCGCAGATACGCAGTATTTT. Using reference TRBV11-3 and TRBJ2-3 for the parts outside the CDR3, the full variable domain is EAGVVQSPRYKIIEKKQPVAFWCNPISGHNTLYWYLQNLGQGPELLIRYENEEAVDDSQLPKDRFSAERLKGVDSTLKIQPAELGDSAVYLCASNSAGGPADTQYFGPGTRLTVL.

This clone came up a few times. Here the CDR3 reads CSAVGTRGETQYF. The DNA of the CDR3 is TGCAGCGCAGTCGGGACTAGAGGAGAGACCCAGTACTTC. The chain recombines TRBV29-1 with TRBJ2-5; 8 bases line up with TRBD2. CDR3 length equals 13 residues. The junction had 8 bases not matched to a gene; V was cut back by 7 bases and J by 4 bases. Germline assignment: CDR1 SQVTM and CDR2 ANQGSEA.

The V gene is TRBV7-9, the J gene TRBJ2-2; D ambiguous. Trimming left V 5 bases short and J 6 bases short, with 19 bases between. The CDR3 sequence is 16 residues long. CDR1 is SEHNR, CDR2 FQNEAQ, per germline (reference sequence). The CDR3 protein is CASSRSVPLGAGELFF. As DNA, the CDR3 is TGTGCCAGCAGCAGGTCCGTTCCTCTGGGCGCCGGGGAGCTGTTTTTT.

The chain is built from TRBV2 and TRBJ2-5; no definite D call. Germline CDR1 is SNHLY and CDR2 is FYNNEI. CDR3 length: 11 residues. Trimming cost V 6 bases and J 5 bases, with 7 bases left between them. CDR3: CASRTQETQYF. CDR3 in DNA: TGTGCCAGCAGGACACAGGAGACCCAGTACTTC. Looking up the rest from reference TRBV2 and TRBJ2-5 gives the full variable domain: EPEVTQTPSHQVTQMGQEVILRCVPISNHLYFYWYRQILGQKVEFLVSFYNNEISEKSEIFDDQFSVERPDGSNFTLKIRSTKLEDSAMYFCASRTQETQYFGPGTRLLVL.

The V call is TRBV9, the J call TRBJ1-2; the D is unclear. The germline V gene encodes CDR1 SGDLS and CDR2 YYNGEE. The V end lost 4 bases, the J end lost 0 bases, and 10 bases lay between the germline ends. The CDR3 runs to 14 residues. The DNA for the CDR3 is TGTGCCAGCAGCTATTCCCGGGCTAACTATGGCTACACCTTC. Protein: CASSYSRANYGYTF.

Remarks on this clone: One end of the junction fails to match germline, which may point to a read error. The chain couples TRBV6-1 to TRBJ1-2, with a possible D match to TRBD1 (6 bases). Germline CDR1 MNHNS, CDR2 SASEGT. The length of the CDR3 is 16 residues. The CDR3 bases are TGTGCCAGCAGTGAGATCGGAGCAGGGGCTAACTATCGCTACACCTTC. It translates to CASSEIGAGANYRYTF.

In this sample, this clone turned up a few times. The CDR3 sequence is CASSNREPGQPQHF. The CDR3 coding sequence is TGTGCCAGCAGCAACAGGGAGCCGGGTCAGCCCCAGCATTTT. This chain connects TRBV6-2 or TRBV6-3 to TRBJ1-5, with a possible D match to TRBD1 (6 bases). Germline CDR1 is MNHEY and CDR2 is SVGEGT. The CDR3 has 14 residues. Trimming shortened V by 6 bases and J by 6 bases, and 15 bases separated the two germline ends.

CDR3 bases: TGTGCCACCAGTGATCCCGCAGAAATCCAAGAGACCCAGTACTTC. As protein: CATSDPAEIQETQYF. The chain uses TRBV24-1 and TRBJ2-5; D unclear. V was clipped by 3 bases and J by 1 base, with 11 bases between them. CDR1 and CDR2 from the germline V gene are KGHDR and SFDVKD. CDR3 size: 15 residues.

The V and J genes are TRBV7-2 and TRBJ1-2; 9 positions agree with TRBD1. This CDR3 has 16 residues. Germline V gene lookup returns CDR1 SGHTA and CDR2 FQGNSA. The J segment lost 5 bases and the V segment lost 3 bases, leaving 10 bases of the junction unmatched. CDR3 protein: CASSFYRRDREYGYTF. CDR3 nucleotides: TGTGCCAGCAGCTTTTATAGAAGGGACAGGGAGTATGGCTACACCTTC.